The 5 T cell receptor beta chains below come from one sample, sequenced in a study of beta chain features in type 1 diabetes. Expressed TCRB transcripts were sequenced because the isolated RNA had all been reverse transcribed beforehand. Sequenced by immunoSEQ multiplex PCR; TCRdb stores in-frame clones only, minus some. The sample gives 150,000 or so clones, under 60% of which show up once; roughly 0.43% is in the top ten. The sequenced sample consisted of Tregs from blood. All receptors derive from a man between 18 and 29 years old in good health.

The chain links TRBV29-1 to TRBJ1-1; TRBD1 might be the D (6 bases). The V end lost 4 bases, the J end lost 7 bases, and 16 bases lay between the germline ends. The germline V gene has CDR1 SQVTM and CDR2 ANQGSEA. This CDR3 comprises 13 residues. CDR3 sequence: CSVGWGRGIEAFF. CDR3 nucleotide sequence: TGCAGCGTTGGCTGGGGGCGCGGTATTGAAGCTTTCTTT.

The chain employs TRBV10-3 and TRBJ2-7; TRBD1 is a possible D gene (6 bases). V was trimmed by 0 bases and J by 4 bases, leaving 10 bases between them. Looked up from germline, CDR1 is ENHRY and CDR2 is SYGVKD. This CDR3 comprises 14 residues. The CDR3 sequence: CAISESTGSYEQYF. The CDR3 nucleotides are TGTGCCATCAGTGAGTCCACAGGGAGTTACGAGCAGTACTTC.

V is TRBV29-1 and J is TRBJ2-7; 7 nucleotides match TRBD2. J gave up 4 bases and V 4 bases, and 7 bases lay outside the gene matches. The CDR3 length is 13 residues. Germline V gene data show CDR1 as SQVTM and CDR2 as ANQGSEA. This CDR3 reads CSVAGRALYEQYF. The CDR3 bases are TGCAGCGTTGCGGGGAGGGCCTTATACGAGCAGTACTTC.

This clone has only a few counts. V gene TRBV4-3 combines with J gene TRBJ2-1, with 10 bases identical to TRBD2. V was pared by 0 bases and J by 8 bases, with 4 bases of the junction left unmatched. CDR1 LGHNA and CDR2 YSLEER come from the germline V gene. The CDR3 covers 15 residues. In DNA form, the CDR3 reads TGCGCCAGCAGCCAAGATCGGCTAGCGGGAGATGAGCAGTTCTTC. Its protein product is CASSQDRLAGDEQFF.

V usage is TRBV7-2 and J usage is TRBJ2-2, with 12 bases matching TRBD2. The CDR3 extends over 18 amino acids. The germline V gene encodes CDR1 SGHTA and CDR2 FQGNSA. Germline trimming cut 6 bases from V and 2 bases from J; bases unmatched to any gene: 10. The CDR3 DNA reads as TGTGCCAGCAGACGTAGACTAGCGGGGGCTGTAAACACCGGGGAGCTGTTTTTT. This sequence encodes CASRRRLAGAVNTGELFF. Looking up the rest from reference TRBV7-2 and TRBJ2-2 gives the full variable domain: GAGVSQSPSNKVTEKGKDVELRCDPISGHTALYWYRQSLGQGLEFLIYFQGNSAPDKSGLPSDRFSAERTGGSVSTLTIQRTQQEDSAVYLCASRRRLAGAVNTGELFFGEGSRLTVL.